The 21 T cell receptor beta chains given below trace back to one sample, sequenced in a study of control samples from healthy donors and cancer patients (dated by TCRdb to 2018 to 2020). Library generation was performed with the immunoSEQ multiplex PCR assay. As stored in TCRdb, this immuneACCESS dataset retains in-frame rearrangements with V and J assigned. A fraction of the clones does not appear; measured against another copy, unresolved V genes explain less than half of the discrepancy, and the remainder lacks a known reason. This sample gives about 170,000 clones in total; 70% to 90% of them show up just once. In total, the top ten clones hold over 4% of the sample. Sequencing input: blood. These receptors were obtained from a woman aged 25 to 39 in good health.

This chain connects TRBV13 to TRBJ2-7; 7 nucleotides agree with TRBD2. V lost 5 bases to trimming and J lost 5 bases; unmatched junction nucleotides: 15. This CDR3 has 16 amino acids. Germline loops: CDR1 PRHDT, CDR2 FYEKMQ (reference sequence). As DNA, the CDR3 is TGTGCCAGCAGCCCAAGAGCCGCGGGGGACGACCACGAGCAGTACTTC. It codes for CASSPRAAGDDHEQYF.

This chain uses TRBV27 with TRBJ1-3; unclear D gene. Germline loops: CDR1 MNHEY, CDR2 SMNVEV (reference sequence). The V and J ends lost 3 bases and 7 bases respectively, with 16 bases between them. The CDR3 runs to 15 residues. The CDR3 sequence is CASSFISRPPNTIYF. CDR3 in DNA: TGTGCCAGCAGTTTTATCTCGCGTCCCCCCAACACCATATATTTT.

The J gene is TRBJ1-2, the V gene TRBV19; D perhaps matches TRBD1 (6 bases). The CDR3 loop spans 13 amino acids. CDR1 LNHDA and CDR2 SQIVND come from the germline V gene (reference sequence). Trimming took 7 bases from V and 3 from J, leaving 12 bases between them. The CDR3 spells CASTYRVDYGYTF. In DNA form, the CDR3 reads TGTGCCAGTACTTACAGGGTCGACTATGGCTACACCTTC. Combining the CDR3 with reference TRBV19 and TRBJ1-2 gives the whole variable domain DGGITQSPKYLFRKEGQNVTLSCEQNLNHDAMYWYRQDPGQGLRLIYYSQIVNDFQKGDIAEGYSVSREKKESFPLTVTSAQKNPTAFYLCASTYRVDYGYTFGSGTRLTVV.

This clone was found a few times. This chain uses TRBV20-1 with TRBJ2-7; 10 bases match TRBD2. J was trimmed by 2 bases and V by 3 bases; bases with no gene match: 4. The CDR3 has 14 residues. Looked up from germline, CDR1 is DFQATT and CDR2 is SNEGSKA (reference sequence). The CDR3, as DNA: TGCAGTGCTAGTGGGGGACTAGCGACCTACGAGCAGTACTTC. Its translation is CSASGGLATYEQYF.

This sequence joins TRBV3-1 (or the pseudogene TRBV3-2) and TRBJ2-1, with D possibly matching TRBD2 (6 bases). Trimming removed 0 bases at V and 4 bases at J, with 19 bases between. The CDR3 totals 18 residues. Germline values: CDR1 LGHDT, CDR2 YNNKEL (reference sequence). The CDR3 region is CASSQELTRSGLYNEQFF. In DNA form, the CDR3 reads TGTGCCAGCAGCCAAGAGTTGACTAGATCAGGGTTGTACAATGAGCAGTTCTTC.

This chain links TRBV5-4 with TRBJ2-3, with a weak D call TRBD2 (6 bases). The CDR3 is 15 amino acids. With 0 bases removed from V and 0 bases from J, the gap between germline ends came to 8 bases. Germline V gene sequence: CDR1 SGHNT, CDR2 YYREEE (reference sequence). CDR3 nucleotides: TGTGCCAGCAGCTTGGGGAGGGGTAGCACAGATACGCAGTATTTT. It translates to CASSLGRGSTDTQYF.

Only one count was recorded for this clone. This chain connects TRBV27 to TRBJ2-7; perhaps TRBD2 as D (6 bases). V was shortened by 7 bases and J by 0 bases, with 16 bases between the two germline ends. The germline gives CDR1 MNHEY, CDR2 SMNVEV (reference sequence). This CDR3 contains 15 residues. The DNA of the CDR3 is TGTGCCAGCACCTTCCGGGAGCAACGCTCCTACGAGCAGTACTTC. Amino acid sequence: CASTFREQRSYEQYF.

The chain has TRBV30 and TRBJ2-3, with D hard to call. V lost 4 bases, J lost 2 bases, and 13 bases lay in between. The CDR3 is 14 residues long. CDR1 and CDR2 from the germline V gene are GTSNPN and SVGIG (reference sequence). The CDR3 nucleotides read TGTGCCTGGAACCTAAGGGATTCCACAGATACGCAGTATTTT. It codes for CAWNLRDSTDTQYF.

V is TRBV10-2 and J is TRBJ2-6; perhaps D is TRBD1 or TRBD2 (6 bases each). CDR1 is WSHSY, CDR2 SAAADI, per germline. V was clipped by 5 bases and J by 3 bases, with 17 bases between them. The CDR3 runs to 17 residues. The CDR3: CASSLARGSFGANVLTF. The CDR3 DNA reads TGCGCCAGCAGTCTAGCGAGGGGGTCCTTTGGGGCCAACGTCCTGACTTTC.

This clone was seen only once. The chain is built from TRBV19 and TRBJ1-5, with TRBD1 matching over 7 bases. Trimming cost V 9 bases and J 7 bases; bases outside gene matches: 9. Per germline, CDR1 LNHDA and CDR2 SQIVND (reference sequence). CDR3 length: 13 amino acids. This CDR3 reads CASTHRGFQPQHF. In DNA, the CDR3 is TGTGCCAGCACCCACAGGGGATTCCAGCCCCAGCATTTT. Variable domain in full (rest from reference TRBV19 and TRBJ1-5): DGGITQSPKYLFRKEGQNVTLSCEQNLNHDAMYWYRQDPGQGLRLIYYSQIVNDFQKGDIAEGYSVSREKKESFPLTVTSAQKNPTAFYLCASTHRGFQPQHFGDGTRLSIL.

The V call is TRBV6-5, the J call TRBJ2-1, with 8 bases identical to TRBD2. This CDR3 spans 15 amino acids. The germline V gene has CDR1 MNHEY and CDR2 SVGAGI. V lost 3 bases and J lost 7; bases outside the gene matches: 8. The CDR3: CASSYRGGSINEQFF. The CDR3 DNA is TGTGCCAGCAGTTATCGGGGGGGGTCGATTAATGAGCAGTTCTTC.

This clone was picked up a small number of times. V and J are TRBV6-1 and TRBJ1-3, with a possible D match to TRBD1 (5 bases). Trimming removed 1 base at V and 3 bases at J, with 13 bases between. Germline assignment: CDR1 MNHNS and CDR2 SASEGT. The CDR3 is 16 amino acids. The CDR3 sequence: CASSEGPGQGGNTIYF. In DNA, the CDR3 is TGTGCCAGCAGTGAAGGCCCCGGGCAGGGTGGAAACACCATATATTTT.

The chain carries TRBV6-5 and TRBJ1-2, with a tentative D call TRBD1 (5 bases). In germline, CDR1 is MNHEY, CDR2 SVGAGI. V was cut by 5 bases and J by 8 bases, with 18 bases left in between. The CDR3 has 14 residues. CDR3 DNA: TGTGCCAGCAGTCGAACCGGGGCCCGACCGGGCTACACCTTC. Amino acids: CASSRTGARPGYTF.

The J gene is TRBJ1-2, the V gene TRBV6-1; 10 bases align to TRBD1. V was pared by 2 bases and J by 10 bases, with 7 bases of the junction left unmatched. Germline loops: CDR1 MNHNS, CDR2 SASEGT. This CDR3 is 14 amino acids long. The CDR3 DNA is TGTGCCAGCAGTGAATTGGGGACAGGGGTCGTCTACACCTTC. It yields the protein CASSELGTGVVYTF.

The chain uses TRBV14 and TRBJ2-6, with a possible D match to TRBD1 (5 bases). The V and J ends lost 4 bases and 12 bases respectively, with 16 bases between them. The CDR3 runs 14 residues. Germline CDR1 SGHDN, CDR2 FVKESK. The DNA for the CDR3 is TGTGCCAGCAGCCCCAAGGGGAAAGCCGTCGTCCTGACTTTC. It specifies CASSPKGKAVVLTF.

The rearrangement joins TRBV30 to TRBJ1-4, with D uncertain. The V and J ends lost 1 base and 2 bases respectively, with 8 bases between them. Germline CDR1 GTSNPN, CDR2 SVGIG (reference sequence). The CDR3 spans 14 residues. As DNA, the CDR3 is TGTGCCTGGAGTGGATTGGGGACTAATGAAAAACTGTTTTTT. As protein: CAWSGLGTNEKLFF. The variable domain in full, with the rest retrieved from reference TRBV30 and TRBJ1-4, is SQTIHQWPATLVQPVGSPLSLECTVEGTSNPNLYWYRQAAGRGLQLLFYSVGIGQISSEVPQNLSASRPQDRQFILSSKKLLLSDSGFYLCAWSGLGTNEKLFFGSGTQLSVL.

CDR3 sequence (DNA): TGTGCCAGCAGTGAATCCGTGAACTCCGGGGGGCAGTACGTC. Its translation: CASSESVNSGGQYV. This chain connects TRBV6-1 to TRBJ2-7; tentative D call: TRBD2 (6 bases). Germline CDR1 MNHNS, CDR2 SASEGT. V lost 2 bases to trimming and J lost 9 bases, with 17 bases between them. The CDR3 sequence is 14 residues long.

V and J are TRBV19 and TRBJ2-3; 8 nucleotides align to TRBD1. Germline trimming cut 2 bases from V and 3 bases from J; bases unmatched to any gene: 1. The germline V gene has CDR1 LNHDA and CDR2 SQIVND (reference sequence). This CDR3 comprises 14 residues. Here the CDR3 DNA reads TGTGCCAGTAGTATACAGGGGGCAACAGATACGCAGTATTTT. Protein: CASSIQGATDTQYF.

This clone was recorded only once. This sequence joins TRBV12-3 or TRBV12-4 and TRBJ2-2; D may be TRBD2 (6 bases). The CDR3 loop spans 13 amino acids. V was clipped by 7 bases and J by 5 bases, with 11 bases between them. The CDR3 DNA reads as TGTGCCAGCACCGACGCGGGGACCGGGGAGCTGTTTTTT. Translated, it gives CASTDAGTGELFF.

Written as DNA, the CDR3 is TGTGCCAGAAGCGGGGGACAGGCCCTAACGATTGGTTTC. Translated: CARSGGQALTIGF. This sequence joins TRBV7-5 and TRBJ2-7; the D call in the table, TRBD1, was not verified against the DNA. TRBV7-5 is a recognized pseudogene. The CDR3 has 13 residues.

The CDR3 DNA reads TGTGCCCGCCGGGACCCTTTCACAGATACGCAGTATTTT. Translation: CARRDPFTDTQYF. J is TRBJ2-3 and V is TRBV6-5, with D perhaps assigned TRBD1 or TRBD2 (5 bases each). The CDR3 sequence is 13 residues long. Germline-derived CDR1 and CDR2 are MNHEY and SVGAGI. V lost 11 bases, J lost 2 bases, and 14 bases lay in between.